Below are 27 T cell receptor beta chains sequenced from a single sample in a study of glioma-infiltrating T cells. TCR alpha and beta CDR3 regions were amplified from RNA using iRepertoire nested multiplex PCR. Using its own MiXCR run on the multiplex PCR reads, TCRdb lists one record per CDR3 protein. The sample lists a few hundred thousand distinct CDR3 sequences, around 45% occurring once. The sample comprised glioma tissue, nonneoplastic brain tissue, or PBMCs (not recorded which). All receptors derive from a human donor with low-grade glioma or glioblastoma, undergoing nonglioma brain surgery, or in good health (not recorded which).

This clonotype was recorded at least ten times. The chain has TRBV28 and TRBJ2-1; 9 positions match TRBD1. The CDR3 is made up of 13 amino acids. Germline CDR1 is MDHEN and CDR2 is SYDVKM. CDR3 protein: CAKRRQGDNEQFF. In nucleotides, the CDR3 is TGTGCAAAAAGGAGACAGGGGGACAATGAGCAGTTCTTC.

This clonotype was recorded many times. The V gene is TRBV20-1, the J gene TRBJ2-1, with no clear D. The germline V gene encodes CDR1 DFQATT and CDR2 SNEGSKA (reference sequence). The CDR3 is made up of 12 amino acids. The V end was cut by 1 base, the J end by 6 bases, with 7 bases between. The CDR3 loop reads CSARGAPNEQFF. For the CDR3, the DNA is TGCAGTGCTAGAGGCGCCCCCAATGAGCAGTTCTTC.

This clonotype was seen more than once but under ten times. The chain links TRBV27 to TRBJ2-5, with 8 bases that match TRBD1. The V gene end was trimmed by 6 bases and the J gene end by 4 bases; junction bases not matched to a gene: 7. The CDR3 spans 14 residues. Germline CDR1 is MNHEY and CDR2 is SMNVEV (reference sequence). CDR3 nucleotides: TGTGCCAGCAGCCGACAGGGGATGTTAGAGACCCAGTACTTC. Translating it yields CASSRQGMLETQYF.

The chain links TRBV19 to TRBJ2-1; 7 positions match TRBD2. V shed 6 bases, J shed 4 bases, and the junction held 9 bases outside the gene matches. Germline V lookup: CDR1 LNHDA, CDR2 SQIVND (reference sequence). CDR3 length equals 15 residues. CDR3 residues: CASSTGTTTYNEQFF. Written as DNA, the CDR3 is TGTGCCAGTAGCACCGGGACTACCACTTACAATGAGCAGTTCTTC.

This clonotype was seen only a few times. CDR3 sequence reads: CASNRQTQETQYF. The CDR3, as DNA: TGTGCCAGCAACCGACAGACCCAAGAGACCCAGTACTTC. The rearrangement joins TRBV14 to TRBJ2-5; a weak D match, TRBD1 (5 bases). Trimming stripped 7 bases from V and 1 base from J, with 10 bases between. Germline V gene data show CDR1 as SGHDN and CDR2 as FVKESK. This CDR3 contains 13 residues.

This clonotype was seen at least ten times. CDR3: CATRLAGEPDTQYF. The CDR3 DNA reads as TGTGCCACAAGACTAGCGGGAGAGCCAGATACGCAGTATTTT. The chain combines TRBV28 with TRBJ2-3; 12 bases line up with TRBD2. This CDR3 has 14 residues. Germline V gives CDR1 MDHEN, CDR2 SYDVKM. V lost 10 bases, J lost 4 bases, and 6 bases stayed unmatched.

As concerns this clonotype: This could be a read error, since a much larger clone is one nucleotide away. This sequence joins TRBV6-2 or TRBV6-3 and TRBJ2-1, with D unresolved. The CDR3 runs to 13 residues. Germline V CDR1 and CDR2: MNHEY, SVGEGT. Between the trimmed V and J ends, which lost 7 bases and 3 bases, there was a span of 10 bases. The CDR3: CASTLSFYNEQFF. CDR3 in DNA: TGTGCCAGCACTCTGAGCTTCTACAATGAGCAGTTCTTC.

This clonotype was counted at least ten times. The CDR3 DNA reads as TGTGCCAGCAGTAGCTCGGGAGTGATATACAATGAGCAGTTCTTC. Protein sequence: CASSSSGVIYNEQFF. The chain recombines TRBV6-1 with TRBJ2-1; maybe TRBD2 (6 bases). V was trimmed by 5 bases and J by 4 bases, leaving 15 bases between them. Per germline, CDR1 MNHNS and CDR2 SASEGT. The CDR3 is made up of 15 amino acids.

This clonotype has a count of ten or more. V and J are TRBV27 and TRBJ2-5; possible D gene TRBD1, 5 bases. Per the germline V gene, CDR1 is MNHEY and CDR2 is SMNVEV (reference sequence). The CDR3 has 15 residues. V lost 0 bases and J lost 5, with 13 bases in between. The CDR3 protein is CASSLSETRQETQYF. CDR3 nucleotides: TGTGCCAGCAGTTTATCCGAAACCAGACAGGAGACCCAGTACTTC.

This chain connects TRBV11-2 to TRBJ2-2; a possible D gene is TRBD2 (6 bases). CDR3 length: 15 amino acids. V lost 5 bases to trimming and J lost 7 bases, with 17 bases between them. Germline loops: CDR1 SGHAT, CDR2 FQNNGV. The CDR3 loop is CASSQQTGGGGELFF. In nucleotides, the CDR3 is TGTGCCAGCAGCCAACAGACTGGGGGAGGCGGGGAGCTGTTTTTT.

This clonotype was seen only a few times. The chain carries TRBV5-1 and TRBJ1-1; 8 nucleotides agree with TRBD1. Germline values: CDR1 SGHRS, CDR2 YFSETQ. CDR3 length: 14 amino acids. V dropped 4 bases and J dropped 3; count of bases not matched to a gene: 5. DNA for the CDR3: TGCGCCAGCAGCACCGGGACAGGAGACACTGAAGCTTTCTTT. Translating it yields CASSTGTGDTEAFF.

As regards this clonotype: A single base separates this from a much larger clone, so it may be a read error. CDR3 in DNA: TGTGCCAGCAGTCACAAACAGGGCGCTCAGCCCCAGCATTTT. This gives the protein CASSHKQGAQPQHF. The chain uses TRBV6-5 and TRBJ1-5; possibly TRBD1 for D (6 bases). The V end was cut by 5 bases, the J end by 6 bases, with 14 bases between. There are 14 residues in the CDR3. Germline-derived CDR1 and CDR2 are MNHEY and SVGAGI.

This clonotype was counted ten times or more. V gene TRBV6-2 or TRBV6-3 combines with J gene TRBJ2-1, with D unresolved. V was trimmed by 6 bases and J by 8 bases, leaving 17 bases between them. Germline V CDR1 and CDR2: MNHEY, SVGEGT. CDR3 length: 14 residues. The DNA for the CDR3 is TGTGCCAGCAGCCGAACGCGCACGGGCCATGAGCAGTTCTTC. Encoded protein: CASSRTRTGHEQFF.

The chain uses TRBV4-1 and TRBJ2-1, with 8 bases lining up with TRBD1. The germline V gene has CDR1 MGHRA and CDR2 YSYEKL. CDR3 size: 16 residues. After removal of 4 bases from V and 2 bases from J, the junction contained 7 bases not matched to a gene. For the CDR3, the DNA is TGCGCCAGCAGCCCCCGTGAGACAGGGGCCTACAATGAGCAGTTCTTC. Its protein product is CASSPRETGAYNEQFF.

CDR3 loop: CSASRIAGRHTQYF. DNA for the CDR3: TGCAGTGCTAGTCGGATAGCGGGACGACATACGCAGTATTTT. The chain couples TRBV20-1 to TRBJ2-3; TRBD2 matches 8 bases. Germline CDR1 and CDR2: DFQATT and SNEGSKA (reference sequence). This CDR3 comprises 14 residues. The junction had 9 bases not matched to a gene; V was cut back by 3 bases and J by 7 bases.

On this clonotype: Just one base apart from a much larger clone, this may be a read error. The chain recombines TRBV6-2 or TRBV6-3 with TRBJ2-7; TRBD2 matches at 7 bases. The CDR3 is made up of 15 amino acids. Trimming removed 6 bases from V and 2 bases from J; junction bases left unmatched: 10. The germline gives CDR1 MNHEY, CDR2 SVGEGT. CDR3 sequence (DNA): TGTGCCAGCAGCCCGAGGCGGGAGTCGGCCTACGAGCAGTACTTC. It is translated as CASSPRRESAYEQYF.

As to this clonotype: Likely a read error: the CDR3 ends without its conserved phenylalanine or tryptophan. The chain links TRBV6-2 or TRBV6-3 to TRBJ2-1; D may be TRBD2 (5 bases). The germline CDR1 and CDR2 sequences are MNHEY and SVGEGT. The length of the CDR3 is 16 residues. With 0 bases removed from V and 6 bases from J, the gap between germline ends came to 15 bases. The CDR3 protein is CASSYSGSELSNEQFL. The DNA for the CDR3 is TGTGCCAGCAGTTACTCGGGTAGCGAACTATCCAATGAGCAGTTCCTC.

The chain has TRBV2 and TRBJ2-3; D gene unclear. Trimming removed 1 base at V and 0 bases at J, with 5 bases between. Germline CDR1 is SNHLY and CDR2 is FYNNEI. The CDR3 spans 14 residues. The CDR3 coding sequence is TGTGCCAGCAGTGAAGAGGAGAGCACAGATACGCAGTATTTT. As protein: CASSEEESTDTQYF. The complete variable domain, with remaining parts taken from reference TRBV2 and TRBJ2-3, reads EPEVTQTPSHQVTQMGQEVILRCVPISNHLYFYWYRQILGQKVEFLVSFYNNEISEKSEIFDDQFSVERPDGSNFTLKIRSTKLEDSAMYFCASSEEESTDTQYFGPGTRLTVL.

This clonotype was counted between two and nine times. The rearrangement joins TRBV20-1 to TRBJ1-5, with D unresolved. Germline V CDR1 and CDR2: DFQATT, SNEGSKA (reference sequence). This CDR3 has 13 amino acids. Trimming took 6 bases from V and 5 from J, leaving 14 bases between them. The CDR3 DNA follows: TGCAGTGCGACTCGGGCCATTTATCAGCCCCAGCATTTT. It specifies CSATRAIYQPQHF.

The table lists this clonotype with a few counts. This chain connects TRBV6-5 to TRBJ2-5; D uncertain. CDR3 size: 14 residues. Trimming stripped 0 bases from V and 6 bases from J, with 11 bases between. Looked up from germline, CDR1 is MNHEY and CDR2 is SVGAGI. Here the CDR3 DNA reads TGTGCCAGCAGTTACTCGAATCTAGGAAAGACCCAGTACTTC. Translation gives CASSYSNLGKTQYF.

Turning to this clonotype: A much bigger clone sits one base away, suggesting this may be a read error. The chain employs TRBV6-5 and TRBJ1-5; a weak D match, TRBD1 (5 bases). V was shortened by 4 bases and J by 0 bases, with 16 bases between the two germline ends. CDR1 and CDR2 from the germline V gene are MNHEY and SVGAGI. The CDR3 is made up of 17 amino acids. CDR3 sequence reads: CASSCPGHLRSNQPQHF. The CDR3 DNA follows: TGTGCCAGCAGTTGCCCCGGACATCTTCGTAGCAATCAGCCCCAGCATTTT.

The genes are TRBV20-1 and TRBJ2-1, with TRBD2 matching over 8 bases. The V gene end was trimmed by 1 base and the J gene end by 7 bases; junction bases not matched to a gene: 9. Germline V gene sequence: CDR1 DFQATT, CDR2 SNEGSKA (reference sequence). CDR3 length equals 15 residues. The CDR3 nucleotides are TGCAGTGCTAGAGTGCAGGGACTAGGGGGGAATGAGCAGTTCTTC. Its translation is CSARVQGLGGNEQFF.

Notes on this clonotype: A much larger clone differs by one base, so this may be a read error. A read error is likely, as this CDR3 ends without the conserved phenylalanine or tryptophan. The chain combines TRBV6-2 or TRBV6-3 with TRBJ1-1; D may be TRBD1 (5 bases). The length of the CDR3 is 12 residues. Trimming took 2 bases from V and 7 from J, leaving 8 bases between them. CDR1 and CDR2 (germline): MNHEY, SVGEGT. DNA for the CDR3: TGTGCCAGCAGTTACCCGACAGATGAAGCTTTCCTT. It is translated as CASSYPTDEAFL.

This clonotype was counted between two and nine times. As DNA, the CDR3 is TGCGCCAGCTCCCCCTTGGCTACCAATAACTATGGCTACACCTTC. It encodes CASSPLATNNYGYTF. The chain combines TRBV4-1 with TRBJ1-2; D not resolved. The CDR3 runs 15 residues. The germline V and J ends were trimmed by 8 bases and 1 base, with 17 bases remaining between them. Germline CDR1 and CDR2: MGHRA and YSYEKL.

This clonotype was detected many times. The chain links TRBV28 to TRBJ2-3, with 7 bases aligning to TRBD2. CDR1 MDHEN and CDR2 SYDVKM come from the germline V gene. V lost 7 bases, J lost 1 base, and 8 bases stayed unmatched. The CDR3 consists of 15 residues. In nucleotides, the CDR3 is TGTGCCAGCACCTCACGGGAGGTGGGCACAGATACGCAGTATTTT. Residues: CASTSREVGTDTQYF.

Of note for this clonotype: The CDR3 ends on some other residue instead of the conserved phenylalanine or tryptophan, so this is likely a read error. This sequence joins TRBV10-3 and TRBJ2-7, with D unclear. The V gene lost 2 bases and the J gene lost 6 bases, with 11 bases spanning the gap. The CDR3 spans 13 residues. Per germline, CDR1 ENHRY and CDR2 SYGVKD. CDR3 loop: CAISEPRQREQYS. The CDR3 DNA reads TGTGCCATCAGTGAGCCCCGACAACGCGAGCAGTACTCC.

The chain has TRBV11-2 and TRBJ2-7; 7 bases match TRBD1. Germline values: CDR1 SGHAT, CDR2 FQNNGV. J was trimmed by 3 bases and V by 3 bases; bases with no gene match: 8. The CDR3 has 15 amino acids. CDR3 residues: CASSFPGPGGYEQYF. CDR3 coding DNA: TGTGCCAGCAGCTTCCCGGGGCCAGGGGGCTACGAGCAGTACTTC.